This TCR beta chain was found in a study of cytomegalovirus exposure and HLA in healthy donors. Whole-study results and caveats: In an earlier analysis, most TCR beta V segments were productive about 87% or about 30% of the time.

PCR used 60 Vbeta primers and 13 Jbeta primers. The data were produced by immunoSEQ multiplex PCR, yet TCRdb's version contains in-frame clones alone and is incomplete. The sample yields about 160,000 clones, roughly 78% seen once. A word on this clone: As yet, its antigen is unknown.

The CDR3 covers 13 residues. V trimming: 4 bases; J trimming: 8 bases; junction bases outside the gene matches: 6. The germline V gene has CDR1 MNHEY and CDR2 SMNVEV (reference sequence). Sequencing input: PBMCs. The gene calls are TRBV27 and TRBJ1-2; 8 bases align to TRBD1. The source is a woman aged 45-65 years in good health and CMV-seropositive. The CDR3 nucleotides read TGTGCCAGCAGTTACGGACAGGGTCAAGGCTACACCTTC. Encoded protein: CASSYGQGQGYTF.